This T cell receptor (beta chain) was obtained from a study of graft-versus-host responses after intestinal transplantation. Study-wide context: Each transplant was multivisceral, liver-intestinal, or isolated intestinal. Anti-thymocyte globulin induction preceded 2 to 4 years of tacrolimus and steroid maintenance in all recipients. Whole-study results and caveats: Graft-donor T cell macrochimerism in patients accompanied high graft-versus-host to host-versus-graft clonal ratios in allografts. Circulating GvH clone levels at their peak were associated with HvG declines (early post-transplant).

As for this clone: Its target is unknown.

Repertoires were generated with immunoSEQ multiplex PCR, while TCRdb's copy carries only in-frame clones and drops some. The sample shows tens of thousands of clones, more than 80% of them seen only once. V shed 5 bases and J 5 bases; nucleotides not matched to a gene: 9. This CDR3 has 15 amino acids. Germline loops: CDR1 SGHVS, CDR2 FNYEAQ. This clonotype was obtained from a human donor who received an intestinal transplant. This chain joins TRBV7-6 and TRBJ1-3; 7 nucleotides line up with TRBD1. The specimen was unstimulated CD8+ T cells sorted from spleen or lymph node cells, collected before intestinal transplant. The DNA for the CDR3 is TGTGCCAGCAGCCGACAGGGTGGAGGTAGAAACACCATATATTTT. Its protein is CASSRQGGGRNTIYF.